The 9 T cell receptor beta chains below come from one sample, sequenced in a study of T cell changes during pregnancy in multiple sclerosis. The assay was immunoSEQ multiplex PCR, and TCRdb's table has in-frame clones only and misses some. The data hold about 70,000 clones, with 80% to 95% observed a single time. This sample comprised CD4+ T cells from peripheral blood mononuclear cells, obtained after pregnancy. Source of these receptors: a female donor with multiple sclerosis, enrolled in a pregnancy study.

There are a few counts of this clone. V usage is TRBV11-3 and J usage is TRBJ2-5, with D possibly matching TRBD2 (5 bases). V dropped 3 bases and J dropped 5 bases, with 13 bases sitting between them. The CDR3 runs 14 residues. Germline CDR1 is SGHNT and CDR2 is YENEEA. In nucleotides, the CDR3 is TGTGCCAGCAGCTTGGGAACTAGTCGGGAGACCCAGTACTTC. It is translated as CASSLGTSRETQYF.

The genes are TRBV5-5 and TRBJ2-2; 7 positions match TRBD2. Germline-derived CDR1 and CDR2 are SGHKS and YYEKEE (reference sequence). This CDR3 is built from 17 residues. The J segment lost 0 bases and the V segment lost 0 bases, leaving 5 bases of the junction unmatched. The DNA of the CDR3 is TGTGCCAGCAGCTTGGCCGGTGGGGGGGCGAACACCGGGGAGCTGTTTTTT. Amino acids: CASSLAGGGANTGELFF.

The chain combines TRBV11-1 with TRBJ1-1; the match to TRBD1 covers 9 bases. Germline trimming cut 4 bases from V and 4 bases from J; bases unmatched to any gene: 7. This CDR3 is 15 amino acids long. Germline V gene sequence: CDR1 SGHAT, CDR2 FQDESV (reference sequence). DNA of the CDR3: TGTGCCAGCAGCTCCCGGACAGGGGATTTCACTGAAGCTTTCTTT. Its protein is CASSSRTGDFTEAFF.

This clone was detected only once. J is TRBJ1-2 and V is TRBV28; D not certain. There are 13 residues in the CDR3. The germline CDR1 and CDR2 sequences are MDHEN and SYDVKM. The ends were cut back, 3 bases at V and 0 bases at J, with 5 bases in the middle. The CDR3 loop reads CASSFPTNYGYTF. Written as DNA, the CDR3 is TGTGCCAGCAGTTTCCCCACTAACTATGGCTACACCTTC.

The chain joins TRBV11-2 to TRBJ2-7; D ambiguous. Between the trimmed V and J ends, which lost 4 bases and 5 bases, there was a span of 18 bases. CDR1 is SGHAT, CDR2 FQNNGV, per germline. There are 15 residues in the CDR3. CDR3 nucleotide sequence: TGTGCCAGCAGCTACCGCCTTCTCAGGCAGAACGAGCAGTACTTC. Its protein product is CASSYRLLRQNEQYF.

This clone was found once. Written as DNA, the CDR3 is TGTGCCAGCAGCGTAGGACGGGAGACCCTCTACGAGCAGTACTTC. Translating gives CASSVGRETLYEQYF. The chain recombines TRBV9 with TRBJ2-7; weak D call: TRBD2 (6 bases). Trimming took 0 bases from V and 3 from J, leaving 13 bases between them. This CDR3 region has 15 residues. Looked up from germline, CDR1 is SGDLS and CDR2 is YYNGEE.

The count of this clone is one. This rearrangement joins TRBV7-8 to TRBJ1-4; the D gene is possibly TRBD1 (5 bases). V shed 5 bases and J shed 0 bases, with 13 bases lying between them. This CDR3 contains 16 residues. Germline V gene lookup returns CDR1 SGHVS and CDR2 FQNEAQ. DNA of the CDR3: TGTGCCAGCAGCCACCCAGGGCAATCAACTAATGAAAAACTGTTTTTT. Amino acids: CASSHPGQSTNEKLFF.

V and J are TRBV2 and TRBJ2-1; D is unclear. V was pared by 2 bases and J by 4 bases, with 12 bases between. This CDR3 is built from 15 residues. CDR1 is SNHLY, CDR2 FYNNEI, per germline. DNA for the CDR3: TGTGCCAGCAGTGAACAGATTTTTAAATACAATGAGCAGTTCTTC. It is translated as CASSEQIFKYNEQFF.

This sequence joins TRBV30 and TRBJ2-7, with D unresolved. CDR1 is GTSNPN and CDR2 is SVGIG in the germline V gene (reference sequence). V lost 3 bases, J lost 5 bases, and 17 bases lay in between. The CDR3 contains 14 residues. CDR3 protein: CAWRLLQQTHEQYF. In DNA form, the CDR3 reads TGTGCCTGGAGGCTCCTGCAACAGACCCACGAGCAGTACTTC.